This T cell receptor (beta chain) was sequenced for a study of tumour-infiltrating T cells in Burkitt lymphoma. Study information: Overall and progression-free survival were predicted by productive clonality.

This clone came up once. CDR1 and CDR2 from the germline V gene are SGHTA and FQGTGA. The CDR3 length is 16 residues. V gave up 2 bases and J gave up 0 bases, with 12 bases separating them. The repertoire was sequenced with immunoSEQ multiplex PCR; TCRdb's copy has only in-frame clones and lacks some. Among approximately 4,500 clones listed, roughly 80% were seen once. The sample consisted of tumor tissue. This TCR was sampled from a human donor with diffuse large B-cell lymphoma. Some clones in this sample may be carry-over from other donors' samples. The chain recombines TRBV7-3 with TRBJ2-3, with a possible D match to TRBD1 (7 bases). The CDR3 DNA follows: TGTGCCAGCAGCTTACAGGGGGGTACTAGCACAGATACGCAGTATTTT. Its translation: CASSLQGGTSTDTQYF.